Listed here are 32 T cell receptor beta chains from one sample, sequenced in a study of blood T cell repertoires in COVID-19. Sequencing used immunoSEQ multiplex PCR; TCRdb keeps in-frame clones, though not all of them. Of 130,000 to 150,000 clones in the sample, more than 75% were seen once. Sequences were obtained from peripheral blood. The receptors here all came from a woman in her 70s with COVID-19, enrolled during active disease.

This chain connects TRBV2 to TRBJ2-5, with 11 bases lining up with TRBD2. The germline CDR1 and CDR2 sequences are SNHLY and FYNNEI. The V and J ends lost 6 bases and 7 bases, in that order; junction bases with no gene match: 10. The CDR3 spans 15 residues. CDR3: CASSALAGGSGTQYF. DNA of the CDR3: TGTGCCAGCAGCGCGCTAGCGGGGGGTTCGGGGACCCAGTACTTC.

The V and J genes are TRBV3-1 (or the pseudogene TRBV3-2) and TRBJ2-2; 8 bases agree with TRBD2. Germline assignment: CDR1 LGHDT and CDR2 YNNKEL (reference sequence). This CDR3 comprises 14 residues. Germline trimming cut 8 bases from V and 3 bases from J; bases unmatched to any gene: 5. The CDR3 nucleotides are TGTGCCAGCTATTCGGGGGGGTACACCGGGGAGCTGTTTTTT. This encodes CASYSGGYTGELFF.

The J gene is TRBJ1-2, the V gene TRBV6-5, with D maybe TRBD1 (5 bases). In germline, CDR1 is MNHEY, CDR2 SVGAGI. V lost 6 bases to trimming and J lost 4 bases, with 18 bases between them. There are 15 residues in the CDR3. The CDR3, as DNA: TGTGCCAGCAGCCCCTCTATCGGGGGAGGCTATGGCTACACCTTC. Protein product: CASSPSIGGGYGYTF.

V and J are TRBV28 and TRBJ1-1; 9 bases fit TRBD1. Germline CDR1 is MDHEN and CDR2 is SYDVKM. The CDR3 is 16 amino acids. V trimming: 5 bases; J trimming: 7 bases; junction bases outside the gene matches: 14. CDR3 amino acids: CASSPPPGQGIVEAFF. In DNA, the CDR3 is TGTGCCAGCAGTCCTCCTCCTGGACAGGGGATCGTTGAAGCTTTCTTT.

CDR3 amino acids: CASSLTPGGEQYF. CDR3 in DNA: TGTGCCAGCAGTTTAACCCCTGGGGGGGAGCAGTACTTC. The chain couples TRBV27 to TRBJ2-7; the D gene is possibly TRBD2 (6 bases). Trimming left V 2 bases short and J 7 bases short, with 12 bases between. The germline V gene encodes CDR1 MNHEY and CDR2 SMNVEV (reference sequence). The CDR3 is made up of 13 amino acids.

J is TRBJ1-1 and V is TRBV10-2; tentative D call: TRBD1 (5 bases). The CDR3 totals 16 residues. V was clipped by 6 bases and J by 4 bases, with 21 bases between them. The V gene's germline CDR1 is WSHSY and CDR2 SAAADI. The CDR3, as DNA: TGCGCCAGCAGCGAAACCAGCCAGGGTCAGGTCACTGAAGCTTTCTTT. Its protein product is CASSETSQGQVTEAFF.

This chain uses TRBV27 with TRBJ1-3; D is unresolved. CDR3 length: 16 residues. In germline, CDR1 is MNHEY, CDR2 SMNVEV (reference sequence). V lost 6 bases and J 4 bases, leaving 19 bases between the germline ends. CDR3 region: CASSSSARIPGNTIYF. The CDR3 DNA reads as TGTGCCAGCAGCTCATCAGCGCGGATCCCGGGAAACACCATATATTTT.

The rearrangement joins TRBV14 to TRBJ1-4, with D unresolved. The CDR3 has 17 amino acids. Germline CDR1 SGHDN, CDR2 FVKESK. V gave up 5 bases and J gave up 0 bases, with 16 bases separating them. CDR3 bases: TGTGCCAGCAGCTCCTCCCTCGACATTGCAACTAATGAAAAACTGTTTTTT. Protein sequence: CASSSSLDIATNEKLFF.

This clone was recorded only once. The V gene is TRBV11-2, the J gene TRBJ2-5, with D perhaps matching TRBD1 (7 bases). Trimming removed 5 bases at V and 5 bases at J, with 18 bases between. CDR3 length equals 15 residues. Germline V gives CDR1 SGHAT, CDR2 FQNNGV. The CDR3 region is CASSPGTQGGETQYF. The DNA of the CDR3 is TGTGCCAGCAGCCCCGGGACTCAGGGGGGCGAGACCCAGTACTTC.

The chain is built from TRBV7-2 and TRBJ2-2, with a tentative D call TRBD2 (5 bases). Germline loops: CDR1 SGHTA, CDR2 FQGNSA. This CDR3 contains 14 residues. Trimming shortened V by 5 bases and J by 6 bases, and 13 bases separated the two germline ends. The CDR3 region has the DNA TGTGCCAGCAGCCCTAGCCTGAAATCCGGGGAGCTGTTTTTT. It yields the protein CASSPSLKSGELFF.

The V gene is TRBV5-1, the J gene TRBJ2-7; 7 bases match TRBD1. J lost 4 bases, V lost 3 bases, and 10 bases had no gene match. The CDR3 totals 15 residues. Germline assignment: CDR1 SGHRS and CDR2 YFSETQ. CDR3 sequence reads: CASSSWRQGVYEQYF. As DNA, the CDR3 is TGCGCCAGCAGCTCCTGGCGACAGGGAGTTTACGAGCAGTACTTC.

The chain combines TRBV5-6 with TRBJ2-7, with a possible D match to TRBD1 (5 bases). Germline lookup yields CDR1 SGHDT and CDR2 YYEEEE. The CDR3 sequence is 15 residues long. V lost 0 bases and J 5 bases, leaving 15 bases between the germline ends. Written as DNA, the CDR3 is TGTGCCAGCAGCTTGGAAGTTCAGGGAATCCACGAGCAGTACTTC. The encoded protein is CASSLEVQGIHEQYF. Drawing the rest from reference TRBV5-6 and TRBJ2-7, the complete variable domain is DAGVTQSPTHLIKTRGQQVTLRCSPKSGHDTVSWYQQALGQGPQFIFQYYEEEERQRGNFPDRFSGHQFPNYSSELNVNALLLGDSALYLCASSLEVQGIHEQYFGPGTRLTVT.

The chain uses TRBV3-1 (or the pseudogene TRBV3-2) and TRBJ1-5; D is unclear. Germline loops: CDR1 LGHDT, CDR2 YNNKEL (reference sequence). The CDR3 has 15 residues. V was clipped by 0 bases and J by 4 bases, with 10 bases between them. The CDR3 region is CASSQDDRGNQPQHF. The CDR3 DNA sequence: TGTGCCAGCAGCCAAGACGATAGAGGGAATCAGCCCCAGCATTTT.

V gene TRBV2 combines with J gene TRBJ1-1, with a tentative D call TRBD1 (5 bases). V was trimmed by 7 bases and J by 4 bases, leaving 19 bases between them. The CDR3 has 15 residues. Germline V gene sequence: CDR1 SNHLY, CDR2 FYNNEI. DNA of the CDR3: TGTGCCAGCACCCCTACACCGGGCCAGGGCACTGAAGCTTTCTTT. Translated: CASTPTPGQGTEAFF. Full variable domain (missing parts from reference TRBV2 and TRBJ1-1): EPEVTQTPSHQVTQMGQEVILRCVPISNHLYFYWYRQILGQKVEFLVSFYNNEISEKSEIFDDQFSVERPDGSNFTLKIRSTKLEDSAMYFCASTPTPGQGTEAFFGQGTRLTVV.

The chain combines TRBV23-1 with TRBJ2-2; no clear D gene. TRBV23-1 is an open reading frame whose function is uncertain. Trimming removed 0 bases at V and 6 bases at J, with 11 bases between. CDR3 size: 15 residues. In DNA form, the CDR3 reads TGCGCCAGCAGTCAATCTCTAGTTCCCCCCGGGGAGCTGTTTTTT. It translates to CASSQSLVPPGELFF.

The V and J genes are TRBV7-6 and TRBJ2-7; 8 bases are a match to TRBD1. J gave up 6 bases and V 5 bases, and 9 bases lay outside the gene matches. CDR3 length equals 14 residues. Per the germline V gene, CDR1 is SGHVS and CDR2 is FNYEAQ. CDR3 sequence (DNA): TGTGCCAGCAGCCCCGGACAGGGCTCCCGCGAGCAGTACTTC. Amino acids: CASSPGQGSREQYF.

This clone was observed a handful of times. CDR3 sequence: CATSVEGQGNQPQHF. In nucleotides, the CDR3 is TGTGCCACCAGTGTAGAGGGCCAGGGCAATCAGCCCCAGCATTTT. This chain joins TRBV24-1 and TRBJ1-5, with unresolved D. The CDR3 extends over 15 amino acids. Trimming shortened V by 5 bases and J by 2 bases, and 12 bases separated the two germline ends. From germline, CDR1 is KGHDR and CDR2 SFDVKD.

The chain has TRBV5-1 and TRBJ1-1; 9 bases match TRBD1. V was pared by 2 bases and J by 4 bases, with 6 bases of the junction left unmatched. This CDR3 region has 15 residues. Germline loops: CDR1 SGHRS, CDR2 YFSETQ. The CDR3 DNA follows: TGCGCCAGCAGCTTCCGGACAGGGGAGCCCACTGAAGCTTTCTTT. Translation: CASSFRTGEPTEAFF.

This clone was seen once. The chain uses TRBV29-1 and TRBJ2-4; tentative D call: TRBD2 (5 bases). Trimming removed 0 bases at V and 1 base at J, with 16 bases between. The length of the CDR3 is 17 residues. Looked up from germline, CDR1 is SQVTM and CDR2 is ANQGSEA. The CDR3 here is CSVEERQGSAAKNIQYF. Written as DNA, the CDR3 is TGCAGCGTTGAAGAACGTCAAGGGAGTGCGGCCAAAAACATTCAGTACTTC.

The count of this clone is one. J is TRBJ2-3 and V is TRBV5-1; D may be TRBD1 (6 bases). This CDR3 has 15 amino acids. Germline CDR1 and CDR2: SGHRS and YFSETQ. V lost 7 bases and J 2 bases, leaving 17 bases between the germline ends. The chain's CDR3 is CASQLMGHPTDTQYF. DNA for the CDR3: TGCGCCAGCCAATTAATGGGACATCCCACAGATACGCAGTATTTT.

The V gene is TRBV11-2, the J gene TRBJ2-5; D remains ambiguous. Trimming shortened V by 6 bases and J by 4 bases, and 18 bases separated the two germline ends. Germline lookup yields CDR1 SGHAT and CDR2 FQNNGV. The CDR3 runs 15 residues. Here the CDR3 reads CASSPNIVGSETQYF. The DNA for the CDR3 is TGTGCCAGCAGTCCAAATATCGTCGGTTCAGAGACCCAGTACTTC.

CDR3 coding DNA: TGCAGCGTTGCACAGGGAGACACTGAAGCTTTCTTT. Its protein product is CSVAQGDTEAFF. The chain combines TRBV29-1 with TRBJ1-1; possible D gene TRBD1, 6 bases. CDR1 SQVTM and CDR2 ANQGSEA come from the germline V gene. The CDR3 has 12 residues. Trimming took off 4 bases at V and 3 bases at J, with 9 bases between the two ends.

The CDR3 is CASSSVGGRTEAFF. The CDR3 nucleotides read TGTGCCAGCAGCTCCGTAGGGGGACGGACTGAAGCTTTCTTT. This rearrangement joins TRBV13 to TRBJ1-1; perhaps TRBD1 as D (6 bases). This CDR3 spans 14 amino acids. CDR1 PRHDT and CDR2 FYEKMQ come from the germline V gene (reference sequence). V gave up 4 bases and J gave up 5 bases, with 14 bases separating them.

The chain employs TRBV27 and TRBJ2-6; no reliable D call. Trimming took off 3 bases at V and 0 bases at J, with 3 bases between the two ends. CDR3 size: 14 residues. CDR1 and CDR2 from the germline V gene are MNHEY and SMNVEV (reference sequence). CDR3 residues: CASSLYSGANVLTF. The CDR3 nucleotides are TGTGCCAGCAGTTTGTACTCTGGGGCCAACGTCCTGACTTTC.

The DNA for the CDR3 is TGTGCCAGCAGCCCATGGAACACTGAAGCTTTCTTT. This encodes CASSPWNTEAFF. The J gene is TRBJ1-1, the V gene TRBV7-9; D unresolved. Germline V gene lookup returns CDR1 SEHNR and CDR2 FQNEAQ (reference sequence). The CDR3 is 12 amino acids. V was pared by 5 bases and J by 1 base, with 5 bases between.

The chain uses TRBV3-1 (or the pseudogene TRBV3-2) and TRBJ2-7; TRBD1 matches at 7 bases. J lost 4 bases, V lost 3 bases, and 12 bases had no gene match. In germline, CDR1 is LGHDT, CDR2 YNNKEL (reference sequence). The CDR3 runs to 16 residues. CDR3 DNA: TGTGCCAGCAGCCAGACTCGGACAGTCAGGGGGTACGAGCAGTACTTC. Translated, it gives CASSQTRTVRGYEQYF.

This clone appeared many times. The CDR3 here is CASSQVQGQGYTF. The CDR3 bases are TGTGCCAGCAGCCAAGTCCAGGGTCAAGGCTACACCTTC. The V gene is TRBV3-1 (or the pseudogene TRBV3-2), the J gene TRBJ1-2; tentatively, D is TRBD1 (5 bases). Trimming removed 1 base from V and 8 bases from J, with 11 bases in between. The CDR3 covers 13 residues. CDR1 is LGHDT and CDR2 is YNNKEL in the germline V gene (reference sequence).

The chain employs TRBV5-1 and TRBJ2-1; 7 bases fit TRBD2. This CDR3 is built from 16 residues. The V and J ends lost 0 bases and 4 bases, in that order; junction bases with no gene match: 7. Germline loops: CDR1 SGHRS, CDR2 YFSETQ. The CDR3 nucleotides are TGCGCCAGCAGCTTGGCCGGGGGGAGCGGGTACAATGAGCAGTTCTTC. Its translation is CASSLAGGSGYNEQFF. Full variable domain (outside the CDR3, taken from reference TRBV5-1 and TRBJ2-1): KAGVTQTPRYLIKTRGQQVTLSCSPISGHRSVSWYQQTPGQGLQFLFEYFSETQRNKGNFPGRFSGRQFSNSRSEMNVSTLELGDSALYLCASSLAGGSGYNEQFFGPGTRLTVL.

This chain links TRBV2 with TRBJ1-1; 9 positions match TRBD1. CDR1 is SNHLY and CDR2 is FYNNEI in the germline V gene. The CDR3 loop spans 14 amino acids. The ends lost 4 bases at V and 7 bases at J; junction bases unmatched: 7. The CDR3, as DNA: TGTGCCAGCAGTGCGAGAACAGGGGGCAATGAAGCTTTCTTT. Its translation: CASSARTGGNEAFF. Drawing the rest from reference TRBV2 and TRBJ1-1, the complete variable domain is EPEVTQTPSHQVTQMGQEVILRCVPISNHLYFYWYRQILGQKVEFLVSFYNNEISEKSEIFDDQFSVERPDGSNFTLKIRSTKLEDSAMYFCASSARTGGNEAFFGQGTRLTVV.

The chain recombines TRBV13 with TRBJ1-1, with D perhaps TRBD1 (5 bases). The germline CDR1 and CDR2 sequences are PRHDT and FYEKMQ (reference sequence). This CDR3 is built from 13 residues. The germline V and J ends were trimmed by 6 bases and 1 base, with 9 bases remaining between them. This CDR3 is CASSSGENTEAFF. The CDR3 DNA is TGTGCCAGCAGTTCGGGGGAGAACACTGAAGCTTTCTTT. Together with reference TRBV13 and TRBJ1-1, the CDR3 gives the full variable domain: AAGVIQSPRHLIKEKRETATLKCYPIPRHDTVYWYQQGPGQDPQFLISFYEKMQSDKGSIPDRFSAQQFSDYHSELNMSSLELGDSALYFCASSSGENTEAFFGQGTRLTVV.

The V and J genes are TRBV4-1 and TRBJ1-2, with 7 positions matching TRBD1. CDR1 is MGHRA, CDR2 YSYEKL, per germline. The CDR3 totals 15 residues. Trimming took 4 bases from V and 4 from J; bases not matched to a gene: 9. The CDR3 loop reads CASSPPGTASYGYTF. In nucleotides, the CDR3 is TGCGCCAGCAGCCCCCCCGGGACAGCTTCCTATGGCTACACCTTC.

This sequence joins TRBV29-1 and TRBJ1-2; maybe TRBD1 (6 bases). The germline CDR1 and CDR2 sequences are SQVTM and ANQGSEA. Trimming removed 6 bases at V and 6 bases at J, with 14 bases between. The CDR3 has 12 residues. The CDR3 sequence: CSVESRGNGYTF. The CDR3 bases are TGCAGCGTGGAGAGCAGGGGCAATGGCTACACCTTC. Using reference TRBV29-1 and TRBJ1-2 for the parts outside the CDR3, the full variable domain is SAVISQKPSRDICQRGTSLTIQCQVDSQVTMMFWYRQQPGQSLTLIATANQGSEATYESGFVIDKFPISRPNLTFSTLTVSNMSPEDSSIYLCSVESRGNGYTFGSGTRLTVV.